Below, 6 T cell receptor beta chains from the same sample are listed, as sequenced in a study of blood T cell repertoires in COVID-19. Profiled with immunoSEQ multiplex PCR; TCRdb holds only in-frame clones, not every one. Seen here are 59,000 or so clones, approximately 81% observed once, and the top ten hold 25% to 30%. Source material: peripheral blood. The receptors were sampled from a woman of 80 years or more with active or convalescent COVID-19.

The chain links TRBV10-1 to TRBJ2-7, with TRBD2 identical over 12 bases. Unmatched junction bases numbered 10, after V lost 6 bases and J lost 4 bases. In germline, CDR1 is WNHNN, CDR2 SYGVQD (reference sequence). This CDR3 spans 16 amino acids. The CDR3 region has the DNA TGCGCCAGCAGCGATTTTCCCGGGACTAGCGGGTACGAGCAGTACTTC. Protein product: CASSDFPGTSGYEQYF.

This clone was seen only once. The gene calls are TRBV3-1 (or the pseudogene TRBV3-2) and TRBJ2-7; D call uncertain. CDR3 length equals 13 residues. Trimming removed 2 bases at V and 3 bases at J, with 8 bases between. CDR1 is LGHDT and CDR2 is YNNKEL in the germline V gene (reference sequence). DNA of the CDR3: TGTGCCAGCAGCCAAACTGATTACTACGAGCAGTACTTC. Translated, it gives CASSQTDYYEQYF.

The chain is built from TRBV19 and TRBJ2-2, with 7 bases identical to TRBD2. The CDR3 totals 14 residues. With 4 bases clipped from V and 5 bases from J, the junction kept 4 bases outside the gene matches. From germline, CDR1 is LNHDA and CDR2 SQIVND (reference sequence). CDR3 sequence (DNA): TGTGCCAGTAGTACGGGGGGTCTAACCGGGGAGCTGTTTTTT. Its protein product is CASSTGGLTGELFF.

The gene calls are TRBV6-2 or TRBV6-3 and TRBJ1-1; D unclear. Between the trimmed V and J ends, which lost 6 bases and 0 bases, there was a span of 8 bases. CDR1 is MNHEY and CDR2 is SVGEGT in the germline V gene. This CDR3 is built from 13 residues. The CDR3 loop reads CASSHTMNTEAFF. CDR3 nucleotide sequence: TGTGCCAGCAGCCACACGATGAACACTGAAGCTTTCTTT.

V gene TRBV3-1 (or the pseudogene TRBV3-2) combines with J gene TRBJ2-7; tentatively, D is TRBD1 (6 bases). The CDR3 has 15 amino acids. V gave up 1 base and J gave up 2 bases, with 12 bases separating them. Germline V CDR1 and CDR2: LGHDT, YNNKEL (reference sequence). CDR3 residues: CASSQVRGAPYEQYF. The CDR3 coding sequence is TGTGCCAGCAGCCAAGTCAGGGGCGCCCCCTACGAGCAGTACTTC.

This sequence joins TRBV6-5 and TRBJ1-6, with 11 bases lining up with TRBD1. CDR3 length equals 15 residues. Germline V gives CDR1 MNHEY, CDR2 SVGAGI. After removal of 4 bases from V and 7 bases from J, the junction contained 3 bases not matched to a gene. CDR3 residues: CASSSGTGGNSPLHF. CDR3 coding DNA: TGTGCCAGCAGTTCCGGGACAGGGGGAAATTCACCCCTCCACTTT.